These T cell receptor beta chains were read from a single sample in a study of blood T cells in healthy people across ages. TCRdb passed the 5' RACE reads through MiXCR, listing each CDR3 protein once. Of some 880,000 distinct CDR3 sequences listed, around 36% were seen once; the top ten hold 10% to 15%. The sequenced sample was blood. These receptors were obtained from a man between 18 and 35 years old in good health. CDR3s include the opening cysteine and the closing phenylalanine or tryptophan. Clone size is stated in some rows and not others, as once, few, many or a class when expanded.

clone size	V gene	J gene	CDR3 protein
many	TRBV10-3	TRBJ2-3	CAISASGTSGTDTQYF
NA	TRBV7-9	TRBJ1-1	CASSRQGTVSASEAFF
NA	TRBV6-5	TRBJ1-1	CAVGSNTEAFF
NA	TRBV4-3	TRBJ2-3	CAGSQGWPSTDTQYF
NA	TRBV29-1	TRBJ2-6	CSVAGSGANVLTF
NA	TRBV29-1	TRBJ1-1	CSAGGTPEAFF
few	TRBV7-3	TRBJ2-7	CASSLTTNHEQYF
NA	TRBV5-1	TRBJ1-1	CASSDDPGGFMADTEAFF
few	TRBV4-3	TRBJ1-2	CASSQDPSRNYGYTF
once	TRBV24-1	TRBJ2-5	CATSESGIETQYF
few	TRBV6-6	TRBJ2-1	CASNAEGSYNEQFF
NA	TRBV6-6	TRBJ1-2	CASSYASRDYGHTF
NA	TRBV5-6	TRBJ2-4	CASSLGSGPKNIQYF
many	TRBV7-2	TRBJ2-3	CASSLSPADTQYF
many	TRBV4-2	TRBJ1-2	CASSQDRQATPYTF
few	TRBV7-2	TRBJ2-3	CASSSQLAGGLTDTQYF
NA	TRBV5-5	TRBJ1-1	CASSGTTGSTEAFF
few	TRBV12-3/TRBV12-4	TRBJ2-2	CASSSWDTGELFF
NA	TRBV5-1	TRBJ1-1	CASSLARGSVNTEAFF
NA	TRBV12-3/TRBV12-4	TRBJ1-2	CASRKAQGRGGYTF
NA	TRBV9	TRBJ2-3	CASSGTGRTTDTQYF
NA	TRBV3-1	TRBJ1-1	CASRHSDRANTEAFF
once	TRBV2	TRBJ1-1	CASRVHRNTEAFF
many	TRBV7-2	TRBJ2-1	CASSFTGTENEQFF
few	TRBV7-2	TRBJ2-3	CASSLKPRPTSTDTQYF
NA	TRBV28	TRBJ2-3	CASSLASGGSDTQYF
few	TRBV11-3	TRBJ2-3	CASSLVSGAHPDTQYF
NA	TRBV5-1	TRBJ1-2	CASSSDSTPSGGYTF
NA	TRBV7-2	TRBJ2-7	CASSQGADGEQYF